This TCR beta chain was retrieved from a study of shared clonotypes between healthy human individuals. Broader study findings: Represented genetic and exposure-history diversity was restricted by having few donors.

Positive CCR7 selection of CD45RO-negative cells yielded the naive CD8 cells, and terminally differentiated effector memory CD45RA+ cells were excluded. It was across several immunoSEQ plates that each subset's genomic DNA was evenly split. Some 30,000 T cell genomes (about 0.2 ug DNA) went into each sorted-subset replicate. Method: immunoSEQ multiplex PCR; TCRdb's copy keeps in-frame clones and lacks some. This table holds some 2.1 million clones, about 95% found once. The CDR3 totals 15 residues. Looked up from germline, CDR1 is MNHNY and CDR2 is SVGAGI (reference sequence). V lost 0 bases and J lost 5, with 11 bases in between. Note on this clone: What it binds is not known.

The clonotype comes from a man between 18 and 35 years old in good health. What was sequenced was naive CD8+ T cells sorted from blood. The chain is built from TRBV6-6 and TRBJ2-4; D call uncertain. The CDR3 region is CASSYSLIEENIQYF. The CDR3 DNA reads TGTGCCAGCAGTTACTCCCTAATTGAAGAAAACATTCAGTACTTC.